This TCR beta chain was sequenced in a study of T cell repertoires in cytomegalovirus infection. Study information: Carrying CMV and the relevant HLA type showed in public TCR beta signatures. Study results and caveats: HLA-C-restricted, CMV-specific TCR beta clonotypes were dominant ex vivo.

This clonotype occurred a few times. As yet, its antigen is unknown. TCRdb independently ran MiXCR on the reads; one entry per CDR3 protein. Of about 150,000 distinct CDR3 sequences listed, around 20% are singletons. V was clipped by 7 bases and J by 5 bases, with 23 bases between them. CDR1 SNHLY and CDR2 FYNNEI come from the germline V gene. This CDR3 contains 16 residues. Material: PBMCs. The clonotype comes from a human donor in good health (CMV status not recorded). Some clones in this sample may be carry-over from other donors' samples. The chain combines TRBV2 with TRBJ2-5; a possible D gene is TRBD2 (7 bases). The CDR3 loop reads CASIQGGGGPWETQYF. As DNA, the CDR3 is TGTGCCAGCATCCAAGGGGGGGGAGGGCCATGGGAGACCCAGTACTTC.